Listed below are T cell receptor beta chains from one sample, sequenced in a study of spatial heterogeneity in lung cancer. TCRdb re-analysed the 5' RACE reads in MiXCR, keeping a single row per CDR3 protein. The sample records thousands of distinct CDR3 sequences, about 21% being singletons. Sample: normal lung tissue next to the tumor, taken at surgery. These receptors were taken from a female donor with early-stage non-small cell lung cancer. Each CDR3 is given with its conserved first and last residue. D genes are given only for firm matches. Part of the rows lack a size; the others show once, few, many or a class for expanded clones.

D,size,J,V,CDR3,DNA
-,many,TRBJ1-1,TRBV7-8,CASSLTGSTEAFF,TGTGCCAGCAGCTTAACAGGATCCACTGAAGCTTTCTTT
-,medium-sized,TRBJ2-5,TRBV6-5,CASSRGRGIQETQYF,TGTGCCAGCAGCCGTGGGCGGGGCATCCAAGAGACCCAGTACTTC
-,medium-sized,TRBJ1-6,TRBV21-1,CASSKVRVGQWDNSPLHF,TGTGCCAGCAGCAAAGTTAGGGTCGGACAGTGGGATAATTCACCCCTCCACTTT
TRBD2,few,TRBJ2-7,TRBV6-2/TRBV6-3,CASSKTSGSSGEQYF,TGTGCCAGCAGTAAGACTAGCGGGAGTTCGGGGGAGCAGTACTTC
TRBD2,hyperexpanded,TRBJ2-2,TRBV27,CASSLGAVLREGNTGELFF,TGTGCCAGCAGTTTAGGGGCGGTTTTAAGGGAGGGGAACACCGGGGAGCTGTTTTTT
-,-,TRBJ2-1,TRBV6-2/TRBV6-3,CASSYGGPSYNEQFF,TGTGCCAGCAGTTATGGGGGGCCCTCCTACAATGAGCAGTTCTTC
-,medium-sized,TRBJ2-5,TRBV5-1,CASSSTGQETQYF,TGCGCCAGCAGCTCCACAGGGCAAGAGACCCAGTACTTC
-,medium-sized,TRBJ2-2,TRBV29-1,CSVKLQGDGGELFF,TGCAGCGTTAAACTACAGGGCGACGGCGGGGAGCTGTTTTTT
TRBD1,many,TRBJ1-1,TRBV7-9,CASSSGQGYTEAFF,TGTGCCAGCAGCTCAGGACAGGGTTACACTGAAGCTTTCTTT
TRBD1,medium-sized,TRBJ1-6,TRBV10-3,CAISESRQGHSPLHF,TGTGCCATCAGTGAGTCGAGACAGGGACATTCACCCCTCCACTTT